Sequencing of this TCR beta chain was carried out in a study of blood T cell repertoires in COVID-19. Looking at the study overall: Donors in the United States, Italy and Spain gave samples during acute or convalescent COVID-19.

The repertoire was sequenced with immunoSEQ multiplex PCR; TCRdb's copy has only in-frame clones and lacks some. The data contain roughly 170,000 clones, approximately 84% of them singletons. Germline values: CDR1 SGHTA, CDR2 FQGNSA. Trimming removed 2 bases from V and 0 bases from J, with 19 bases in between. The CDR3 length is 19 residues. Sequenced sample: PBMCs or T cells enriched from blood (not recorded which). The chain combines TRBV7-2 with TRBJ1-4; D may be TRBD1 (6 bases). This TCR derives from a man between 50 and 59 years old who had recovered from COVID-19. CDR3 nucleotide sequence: TGTGCCAGCAGCTTAAGGGGGACCTACTCCACATCAACTAATGAAAAACTGTTTTTT. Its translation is CASSLRGTYSTSTNEKLFF.